The clone carrying this T cell receptor (beta chain) was observed once. Antigen specificity is unknown. The source of the sample is a study of T cells after posttransplantation cyclophosphamide. TCRdb's copy holds only in-frame clones and misses some; the assay was immunoSEQ multiplex PCR. The sample carries 15,000 to 17,000 clones, roughly 84% recorded once. Findings and limits, study-wide: Donor-recipient repertoire similarity was low at 1-2 months, rising over year one. Blood and skin or GI T cell repertoires showed limited TRB overlap. Recipient CMV seropositivity and CMV reactivation strongly tracked TRB clonality.

Germline V gene sequence: CDR1 SNHLY, CDR2 FYNNEI. Trimming cost V 6 bases and J 9 bases, with 12 bases left between them. The CDR3 length is 12 residues. Methotrexate plus calcineurin inhibitor accompanied controls' myeloablative marrow transplants; sampling was 1 year later. The receptor's source is a male patient in his late teens or twenties who received an allogeneic stem cell transplant from a related donor, was CMV-positive, and had no GVHD. Among the T cells, some may be from the graft donor. The starting material was PBMCs, obtained 350 to 400 days after allogeneic stem cell transplant with calcineurin inhibitor and methotrexate. The genes are TRBV2 and TRBJ2-1; tentatively, D is TRBD2 (6 bases). The CDR3: CASRGGLGEQFF. The CDR3 nucleotides are TGTGCCAGCAGGGGGGGACTTGGTGAGCAGTTCTTC.